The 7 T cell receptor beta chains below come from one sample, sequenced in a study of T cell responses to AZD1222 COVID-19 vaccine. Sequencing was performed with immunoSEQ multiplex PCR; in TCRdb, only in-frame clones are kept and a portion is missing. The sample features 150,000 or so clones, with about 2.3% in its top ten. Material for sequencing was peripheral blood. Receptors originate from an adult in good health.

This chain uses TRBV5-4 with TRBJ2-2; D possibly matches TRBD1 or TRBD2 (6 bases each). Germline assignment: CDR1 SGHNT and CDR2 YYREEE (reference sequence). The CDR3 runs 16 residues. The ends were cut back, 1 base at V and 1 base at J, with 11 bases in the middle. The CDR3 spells CASSLIGGQNTGELFF. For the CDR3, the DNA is TGTGCCAGCAGCTTGATTGGGGGGCAGAACACCGGGGAGCTGTTTTTT.

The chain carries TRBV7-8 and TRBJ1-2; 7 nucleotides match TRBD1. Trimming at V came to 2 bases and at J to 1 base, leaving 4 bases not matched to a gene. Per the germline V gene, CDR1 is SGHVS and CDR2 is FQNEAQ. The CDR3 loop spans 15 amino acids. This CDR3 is CASSLQGGYNYGYTF. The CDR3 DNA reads TGTGCCAGCAGCTTACAGGGGGGATATAACTATGGCTACACCTTC.

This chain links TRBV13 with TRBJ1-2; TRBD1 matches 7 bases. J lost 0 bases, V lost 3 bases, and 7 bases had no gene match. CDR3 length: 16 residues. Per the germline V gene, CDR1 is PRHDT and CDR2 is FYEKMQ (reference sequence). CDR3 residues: CASSFGGTEANYGYTF. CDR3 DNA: TGTGCCAGCAGCTTCGGAGGGACAGAAGCTAACTATGGCTACACCTTC.

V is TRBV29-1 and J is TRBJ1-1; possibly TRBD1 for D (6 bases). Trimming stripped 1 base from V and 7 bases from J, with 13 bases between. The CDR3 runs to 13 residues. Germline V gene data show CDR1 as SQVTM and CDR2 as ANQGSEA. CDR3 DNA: TGCAGCGTTGAAGGCGAAGGGGGAGGTGAAGCTTTCTTT. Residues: CSVEGEGGGEAFF.

CDR3 in DNA: TGTGCCAGCAGCGAGACAGGGGGGTCCCCGCTGAATGAAAAACTGTTTTTT. As protein: CASSETGGSPLNEKLFF. This rearrangement joins TRBV9 to TRBJ1-4, with 9 bases matching TRBD1. CDR1 and CDR2 from the germline V gene are SGDLS and YYNGEE. With 3 bases clipped from V and 5 bases from J, the junction kept 11 bases outside the gene matches. This CDR3 spans 17 amino acids. Full variable domain (remainder filled in from reference TRBV9 and TRBJ1-4): DSGVTQTPKHLITATGQRVTLRCSPRSGDLSVYWYQQSLDQGLQFLIQYYNGEERAKGNILERFSAQQFPDLHSELNLSSLELGDSALYFCASSETGGSPLNEKLFFGSGTQLSVL.

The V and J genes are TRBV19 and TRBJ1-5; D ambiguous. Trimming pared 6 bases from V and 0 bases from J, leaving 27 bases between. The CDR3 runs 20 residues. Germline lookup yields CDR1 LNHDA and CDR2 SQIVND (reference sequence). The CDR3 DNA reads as TGTGCCAGTAGCCCAGAGGGCCGGTGGCTAGCTACCCTTAGCAATCAGCCCCAGCATTTT. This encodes CASSPEGRWLATLSNQPQHF.

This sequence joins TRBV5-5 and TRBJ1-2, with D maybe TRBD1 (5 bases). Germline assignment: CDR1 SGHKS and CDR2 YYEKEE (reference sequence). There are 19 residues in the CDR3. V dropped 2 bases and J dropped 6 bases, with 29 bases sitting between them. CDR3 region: CASSLNGAGLWFARNGYTF. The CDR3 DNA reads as TGTGCCAGCAGCTTAAATGGGGCAGGTCTATGGTTTGCCCGGAATGGCTACACCTTC.